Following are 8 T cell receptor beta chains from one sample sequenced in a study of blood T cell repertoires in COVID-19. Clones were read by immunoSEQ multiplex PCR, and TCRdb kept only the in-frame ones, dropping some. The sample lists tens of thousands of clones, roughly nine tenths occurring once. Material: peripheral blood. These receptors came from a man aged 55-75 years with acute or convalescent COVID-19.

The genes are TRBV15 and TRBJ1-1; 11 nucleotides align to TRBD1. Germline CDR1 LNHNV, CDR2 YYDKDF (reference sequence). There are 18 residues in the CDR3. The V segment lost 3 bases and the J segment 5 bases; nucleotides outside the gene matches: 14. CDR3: CATSSYLRTGGWGTEAFF. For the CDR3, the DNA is TGTGCCACCAGCAGCTACCTGAGGACAGGGGGCTGGGGAACTGAAGCTTTCTTT.

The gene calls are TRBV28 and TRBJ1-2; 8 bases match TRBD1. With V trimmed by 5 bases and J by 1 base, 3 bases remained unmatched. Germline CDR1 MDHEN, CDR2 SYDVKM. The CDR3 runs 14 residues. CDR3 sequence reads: CASSPGQGNYGYTF. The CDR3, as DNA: TGTGCCAGCAGTCCAGGACAGGGTAACTATGGCTACACCTTC.

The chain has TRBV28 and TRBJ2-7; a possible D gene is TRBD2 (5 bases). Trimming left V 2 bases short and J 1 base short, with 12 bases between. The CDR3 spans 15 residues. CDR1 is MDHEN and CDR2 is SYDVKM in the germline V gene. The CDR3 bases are TGTGCCAGCAGTTTAACGGGAAGGAGATCCTACGAGCAGTACTTC. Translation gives CASSLTGRRSYEQYF.

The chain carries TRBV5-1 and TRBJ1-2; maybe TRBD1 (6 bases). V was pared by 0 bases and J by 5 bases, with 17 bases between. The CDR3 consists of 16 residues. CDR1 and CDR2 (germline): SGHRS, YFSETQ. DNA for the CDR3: TGCGCCAGCAGCTTGGATACAGGGTTAGGATTATATGGCTACACCTTC. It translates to CASSLDTGLGLYGYTF.

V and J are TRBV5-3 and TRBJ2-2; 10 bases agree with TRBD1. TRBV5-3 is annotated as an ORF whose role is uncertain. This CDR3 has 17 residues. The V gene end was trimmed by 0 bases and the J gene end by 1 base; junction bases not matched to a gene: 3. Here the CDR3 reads CARSLAGDRGNTGELFF. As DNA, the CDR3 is TGTGCCAGAAGCTTGGCCGGGGACAGGGGGAACACCGGGGAGCTGTTTTTT.

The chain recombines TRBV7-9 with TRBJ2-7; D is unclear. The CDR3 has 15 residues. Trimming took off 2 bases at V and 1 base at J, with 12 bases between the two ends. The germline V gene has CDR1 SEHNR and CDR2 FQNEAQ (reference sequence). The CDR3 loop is CASSLSALQSYEQYF. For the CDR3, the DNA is TGTGCCAGCAGCTTATCGGCATTACAGTCCTACGAGCAGTACTTC.

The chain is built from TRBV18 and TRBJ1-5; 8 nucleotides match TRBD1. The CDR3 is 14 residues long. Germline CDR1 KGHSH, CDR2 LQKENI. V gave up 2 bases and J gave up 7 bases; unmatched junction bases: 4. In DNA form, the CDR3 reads TGTGCCAGCTCACCATCACAGGGGGAACAGCCCCAGCATTTT. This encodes CASSPSQGEQPQHF.

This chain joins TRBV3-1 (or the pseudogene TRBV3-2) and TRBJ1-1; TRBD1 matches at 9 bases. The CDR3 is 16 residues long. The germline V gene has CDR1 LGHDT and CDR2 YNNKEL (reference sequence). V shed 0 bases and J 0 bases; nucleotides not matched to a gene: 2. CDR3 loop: CASSQEYRGLNTEAFF. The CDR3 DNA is TGTGCCAGCAGCCAAGAGTACAGGGGGCTGAACACTGAAGCTTTCTTT.